Listed below are T cell receptor beta chains from one sample, sequenced in a study of cytomegalovirus exposure and HLA in healthy donors. Generated by immunoSEQ multiplex PCR, the TCRdb table keeps only in-frame clones and is missing some. This sample contains approximately 150,000 clones. Input material: PBMCs. The receptor source for this set is a woman between 18 and 29 years old in good health and CMV-seronegative. CDR3s include the opening cysteine and the closing phenylalanine or tryptophan. A D gene is named only where the DNA matches it firmly.

v_call	j_call	d_call	cdr3_nt	cdr3_aa
TRBV5-1	TRBJ1-1	TRBD1	TGCGCCAGCGGGACAGGGGGCGGCACTGAAGCTTTCTTT	CASGTGGGTEAFF
TRBV7-9	TRBJ2-1	.	TGTGCCAGCAGCTTATCCCCGTACAATGAGCAGTTCTTC	CASSLSPYNEQFF
TRBV19	TRBJ1-1	TRBD1	TGTGCCAGTAGGATAGGGGGCATCGCTGAAGCTTTCTTT	CASRIGGIAEAFF
TRBV5-5	TRBJ1-1	.	TGTGCCAGCAGCTTGCAACAGATTGAAGCTTTCTTT	CASSLQQIEAFF
TRBV30	TRBJ2-3	TRBD2	TGTGCCTGGAGCTTAGGAGCGGGAGGGCCTAGCACAGATACGCAGTATTTT	CAWSLGAGGPSTDTQYF
TRBV7-9	TRBJ2-1	.	TGTGCCAGCAGCTTACATAGCAATGAGCAGTTCTTC	CASSLHSNEQFF
TRBV10-3	TRBJ1-1	.	TGTGCCATCAGTGACTCCCGCAGGGGTTCTGAAGCTTTCTTT	CAISDSRRGSEAFF
TRBV7-9	TRBJ2-3	.	TGTGCCAGCAGCCTCGAGGTTATCACAGATACGCAGTATTTT	CASSLEVITDTQYF
TRBV19	TRBJ1-3	TRBD1	TGTGCCAGTAGTAAGCGACAGGGGACCTCTGGAAACACCATATATTTT	CASSKRQGTSGNTIYF
TRBV13	TRBJ1-3	.	TGTGCCAGCAGCTTAGAAGCATTCTCTGGAAACACCATATATTTT	CASSLEAFSGNTIYF
TRBV25-1	TRBJ2-7	TRBD1	TGTGCCAGCAGTGACCCAGCGGACAGGGGGCGTCACGAGCAGTACTTC	CASSDPADRGRHEQYF
TRBV6-1	TRBJ1-1	TRBD1	TGTGCCAGCAGTGTCCTCGGCCGGACAGGGAAGAACACTGAAGCTTTCTTT	CASSVLGRTGKNTEAFF
TRBV7-9	TRBJ2-3	.	TGTGCCAGCAGCTTTGGGGACTCACACACAGATACGCAGTATTTT	CASSFGDSHTDTQYF
TRBV25-1	TRBJ1-2	.	TGTGCCAGCAGACCCCCGGACAGCTATGGCTACACCTTC	CASRPPDSYGYTF
TRBV4-2	TRBJ2-3	TRBD2	TGTGCCAGCAGCCGCCCCTTGGGGACTAGCGGCACAGATACGCAGTATTTT	CASSRPLGTSGTDTQYF
TRBV27	TRBJ2-1	TRBD2	TGTGCCAGCAGTCAAGTAGCGGGTGTAAACAATGAGCAGTTCTTC	CASSQVAGVNNEQFF
TRBV11-3	TRBJ1-1	.	TGTGCCAGCAGCCAAAAGCCTCCGGGACTCGTTAGGACTGAAGCTTTCTTT	CASSQKPPGLVRTEAFF
TRBV18	TRBJ2-5	TRBD1	TGTGCCAGCTCACCACTCCCGGACAGGCGAGAGACCCAGTACTTC	CASSPLPDRRETQYF
TRBV5-6	TRBJ1-2	.	TGTGCCAGCAGCTTGGTACAGGGCAATTATGGCTACACCTTC	CASSLVQGNYGYTF
TRBV25-1	TRBJ2-3	TRBD1	TGTGCCAGCAGCCCCGGACAGGCTTTGGCTACAGATACGCAGTATTTT	CASSPGQALATDTQYF
TRBV5-1	TRBJ2-5	.	TGCGCCAGCAGCCTGATACCTAGCGCGGCAGAGACCCAGTACTTC	CASSLIPSAAETQYF
TRBV5-6	TRBJ2-7	TRBD2	TGTGCCAGCAGCTTAGGAACTAGCGGGAGGGCACCCTACTACGAGCAGTACTTC	CASSLGTSGRAPYYEQYF
TRBV9	TRBJ1-1	TRBD1	TGTGCCAGCAGCATAACAGGGGGCAGGGAAGCTTTCTTT	CASSITGGREAFF
TRBV9	TRBJ1-5	TRBD1	TGTGCCAGCAGCGGAACAGGGGTCCAGCCCCAGCATTTT	CASSGTGVQPQHF